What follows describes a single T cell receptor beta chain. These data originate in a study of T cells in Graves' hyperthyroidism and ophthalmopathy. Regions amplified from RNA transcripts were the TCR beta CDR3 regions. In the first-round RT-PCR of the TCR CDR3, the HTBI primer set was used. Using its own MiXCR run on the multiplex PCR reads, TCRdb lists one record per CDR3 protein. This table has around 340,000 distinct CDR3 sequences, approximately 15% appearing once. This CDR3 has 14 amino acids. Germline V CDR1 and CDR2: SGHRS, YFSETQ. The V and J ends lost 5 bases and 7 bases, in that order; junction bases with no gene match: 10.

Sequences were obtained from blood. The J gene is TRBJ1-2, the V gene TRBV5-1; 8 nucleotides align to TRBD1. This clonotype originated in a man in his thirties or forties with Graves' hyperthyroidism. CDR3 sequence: CASRRTGYSGGYTF. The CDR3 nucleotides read TGCGCCAGCAGAAGGACAGGGTACTCGGGTGGCTACACCTTC.